This T cell receptor beta chain was identified in a study of blood T cell repertoires in COVID-19. The wider study: Sources were T cells, B-cell-depleted T cells, or PBMCs; the material itself was cDNA or gDNA.

CDR3 length: 13 amino acids. V lost 2 bases, J lost 2 bases, and 4 bases lay in between. Some clones are missing from TCRdb's copy, which holds only in-frame ones; the method was immunoSEQ multiplex PCR. The table has about 190,000 clones, roughly 80% seen once. The sample was peripheral blood. The chain carries TRBV12-3 or TRBV12-4 and TRBJ2-1, with D unclear. The clonotype originates from a woman aged 45-60 years with acute or convalescent COVID-19. CDR3 nucleotides: TGTGCCAGCAGTTTACTCGCCTACAATGAGCAGTTCTTC. Amino acids: CASSLLAYNEQFF.